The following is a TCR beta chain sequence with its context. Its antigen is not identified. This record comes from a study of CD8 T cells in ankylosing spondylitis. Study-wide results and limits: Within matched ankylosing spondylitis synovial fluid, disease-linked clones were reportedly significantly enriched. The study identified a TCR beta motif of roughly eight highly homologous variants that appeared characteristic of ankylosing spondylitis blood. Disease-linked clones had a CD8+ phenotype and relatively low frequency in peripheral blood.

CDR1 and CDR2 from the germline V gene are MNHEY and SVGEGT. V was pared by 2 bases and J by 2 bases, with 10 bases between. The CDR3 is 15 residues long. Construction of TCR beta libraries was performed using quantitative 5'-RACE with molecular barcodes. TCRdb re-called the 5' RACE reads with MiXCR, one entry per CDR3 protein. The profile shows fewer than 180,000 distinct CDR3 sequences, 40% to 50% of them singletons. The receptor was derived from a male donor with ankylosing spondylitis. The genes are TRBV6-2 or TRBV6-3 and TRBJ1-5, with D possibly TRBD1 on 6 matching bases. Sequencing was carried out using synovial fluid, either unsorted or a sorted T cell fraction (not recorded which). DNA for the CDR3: TGTGCCAGCAGTTACGCTCACAGGGGCAATCAGCCCCAGCATTTT. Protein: CASSYAHRGNQPQHF.